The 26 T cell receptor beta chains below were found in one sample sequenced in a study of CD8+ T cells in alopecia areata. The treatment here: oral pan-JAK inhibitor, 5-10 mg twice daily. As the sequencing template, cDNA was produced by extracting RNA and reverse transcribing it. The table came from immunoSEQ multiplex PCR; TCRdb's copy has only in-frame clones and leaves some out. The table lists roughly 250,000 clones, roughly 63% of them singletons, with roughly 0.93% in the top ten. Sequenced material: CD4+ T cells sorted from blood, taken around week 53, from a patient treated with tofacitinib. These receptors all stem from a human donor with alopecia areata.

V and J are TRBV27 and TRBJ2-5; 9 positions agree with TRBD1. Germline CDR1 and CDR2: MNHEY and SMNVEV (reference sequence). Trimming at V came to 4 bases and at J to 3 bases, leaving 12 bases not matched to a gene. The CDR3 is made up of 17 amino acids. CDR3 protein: CASSSNRGLVLKETQYF. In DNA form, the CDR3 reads TGTGCCAGCAGTTCCAACAGGGGGCTCGTCCTAAAAGAGACCCAGTACTTC.

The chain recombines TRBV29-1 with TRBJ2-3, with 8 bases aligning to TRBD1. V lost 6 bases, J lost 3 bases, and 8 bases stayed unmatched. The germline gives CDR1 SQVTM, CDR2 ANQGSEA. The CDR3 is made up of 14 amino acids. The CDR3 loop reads CSVAWTGTTDTQYF. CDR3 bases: TGCAGCGTGGCCTGGACAGGGACTACAGATACGCAGTATTTT.

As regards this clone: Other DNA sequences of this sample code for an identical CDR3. CDR3 sequence (DNA): TGTGCCTGGAGTGTGGGGACGGATCAGCCCCAGCATTTT. Protein: CAWSVGTDQPQHF. V usage is TRBV30 and J usage is TRBJ1-5; D perhaps matches TRBD1 (5 bases). CDR1 GTSNPN and CDR2 SVGIG come from the germline V gene (reference sequence). Trimming removed 0 bases from V and 5 bases from J, with 8 bases in between. The CDR3 is made up of 13 amino acids.

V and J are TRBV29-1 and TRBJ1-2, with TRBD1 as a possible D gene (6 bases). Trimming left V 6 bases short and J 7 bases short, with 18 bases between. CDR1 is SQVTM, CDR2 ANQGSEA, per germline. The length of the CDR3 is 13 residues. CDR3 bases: TGCAGCGTGGGTGACAGGAGAACTATTGGCTACACCTTC. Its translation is CSVGDRRTIGYTF.

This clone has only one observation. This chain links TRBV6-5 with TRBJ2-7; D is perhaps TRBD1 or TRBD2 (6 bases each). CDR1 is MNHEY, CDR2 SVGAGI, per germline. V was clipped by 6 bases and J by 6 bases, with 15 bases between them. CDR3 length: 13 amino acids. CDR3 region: CASRRDIMGEQYF. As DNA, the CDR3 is TGTGCCAGCAGGCGGGACATAATGGGCGAGCAGTACTTC.

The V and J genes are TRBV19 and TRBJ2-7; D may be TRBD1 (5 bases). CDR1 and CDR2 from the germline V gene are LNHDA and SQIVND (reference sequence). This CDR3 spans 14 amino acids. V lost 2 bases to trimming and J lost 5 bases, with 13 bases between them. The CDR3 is CASSISPGPHEQYF. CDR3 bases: TGTGCCAGTAGTATATCCCCAGGGCCCCACGAGCAGTACTTC.

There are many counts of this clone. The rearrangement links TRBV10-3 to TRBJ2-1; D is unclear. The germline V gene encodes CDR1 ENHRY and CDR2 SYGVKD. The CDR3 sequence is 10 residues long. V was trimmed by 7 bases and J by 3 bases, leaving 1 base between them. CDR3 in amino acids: CAIIYNEQFF. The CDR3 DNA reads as TGTGCCATCATCTACAATGAGCAGTTCTTC.

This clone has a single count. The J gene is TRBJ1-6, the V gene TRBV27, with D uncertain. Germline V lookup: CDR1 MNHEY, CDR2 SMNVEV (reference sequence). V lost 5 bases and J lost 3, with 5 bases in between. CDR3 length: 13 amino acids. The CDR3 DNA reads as TGTGCCAGCAGTCCACTCTATAATTCACCCCTCCACTTT. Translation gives CASSPLYNSPLHF.

The CDR3 region has the DNA TGTGCCAGCGGGGGACAGACTAATCAGCCCCAGCATTTT. It codes for CASGGQTNQPQHF. This rearrangement joins TRBV2 to TRBJ1-5, with 7 bases aligning to TRBD1. Germline values: CDR1 SNHLY, CDR2 FYNNEI. The ends lost 8 bases at V and 4 bases at J; junction bases unmatched: 5. This CDR3 contains 13 residues. Full variable domain (outside the CDR3, taken from reference TRBV2 and TRBJ1-5): EPEVTQTPSHQVTQMGQEVILRCVPISNHLYFYWYRQILGQKVEFLVSFYNNEISEKSEIFDDQFSVERPDGSNFTLKIRSTKLEDSAMYFCASGGQTNQPQHFGDGTRLSIL.

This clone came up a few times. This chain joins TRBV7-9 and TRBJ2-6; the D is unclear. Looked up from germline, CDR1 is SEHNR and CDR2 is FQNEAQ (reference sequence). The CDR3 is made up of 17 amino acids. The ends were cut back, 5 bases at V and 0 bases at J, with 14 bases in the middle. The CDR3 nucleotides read TGTGCCAGCAGCATCTGGACCGCTCGCTCTGGGGCCAACGTCCTGACTTTC. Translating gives CASSIWTARSGANVLTF.

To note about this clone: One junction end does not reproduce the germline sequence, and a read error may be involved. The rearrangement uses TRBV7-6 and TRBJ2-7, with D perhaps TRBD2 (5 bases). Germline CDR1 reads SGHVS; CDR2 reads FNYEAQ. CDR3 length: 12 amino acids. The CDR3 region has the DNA TGTGCCAGCAGCTCACCCCCGGGGAAGAAGAACTTC. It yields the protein CASSSPPGKKNF.

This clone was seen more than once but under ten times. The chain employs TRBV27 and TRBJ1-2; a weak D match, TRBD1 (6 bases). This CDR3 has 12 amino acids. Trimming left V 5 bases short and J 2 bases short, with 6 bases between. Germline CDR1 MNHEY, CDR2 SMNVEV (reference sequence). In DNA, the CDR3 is TGTGCCAGCAGTCAGGGGAACTATGGCTACACCTTC. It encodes CASSQGNYGYTF.

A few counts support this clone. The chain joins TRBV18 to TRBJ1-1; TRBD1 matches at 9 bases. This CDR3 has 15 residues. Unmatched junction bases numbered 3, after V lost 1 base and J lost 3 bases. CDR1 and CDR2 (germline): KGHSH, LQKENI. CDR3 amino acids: CASSPRRQGDTEAFF. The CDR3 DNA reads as TGTGCCAGCTCACCACGGAGACAGGGGGACACTGAAGCTTTCTTT.

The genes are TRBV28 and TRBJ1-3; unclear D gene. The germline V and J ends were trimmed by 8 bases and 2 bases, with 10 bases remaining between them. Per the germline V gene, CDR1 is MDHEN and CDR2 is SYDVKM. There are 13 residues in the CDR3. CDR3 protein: CASGQVAGNTIYF. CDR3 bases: TGTGCCAGCGGGCAGGTTGCTGGAAACACCATATATTTT.

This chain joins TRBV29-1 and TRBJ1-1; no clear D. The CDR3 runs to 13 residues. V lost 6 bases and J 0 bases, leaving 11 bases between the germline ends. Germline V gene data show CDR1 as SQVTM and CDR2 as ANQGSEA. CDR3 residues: CSVHGVMNTEAFF. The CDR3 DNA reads TGCAGCGTGCATGGGGTTATGAACACTGAAGCTTTCTTT.

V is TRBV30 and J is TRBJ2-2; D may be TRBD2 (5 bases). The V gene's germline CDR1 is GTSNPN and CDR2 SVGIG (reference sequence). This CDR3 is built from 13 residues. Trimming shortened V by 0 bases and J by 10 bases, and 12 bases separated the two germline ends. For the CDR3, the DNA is TGTGCCTGGAGTGTACCCGGGGAAAAGGAGCTGTTTTTT. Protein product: CAWSVPGEKELFF.

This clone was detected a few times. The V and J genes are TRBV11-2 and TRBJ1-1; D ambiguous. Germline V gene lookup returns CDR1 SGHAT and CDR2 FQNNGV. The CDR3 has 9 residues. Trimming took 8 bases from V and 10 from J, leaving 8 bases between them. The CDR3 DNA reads TGTGCCAGCCCGGGGAGAGCTTTCTTT. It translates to CASPGRAFF.

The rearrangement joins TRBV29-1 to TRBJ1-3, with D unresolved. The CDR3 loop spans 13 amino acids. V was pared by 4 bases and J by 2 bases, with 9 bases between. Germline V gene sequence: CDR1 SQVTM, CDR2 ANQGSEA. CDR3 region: CSVAHGAGNTIYF. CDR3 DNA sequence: TGCAGCGTTGCACACGGGGCTGGAAACACCATATATTTT.

DNA of the CDR3: TGTGCCAGCAGCAAAAGGGGGAAAGAGACCCAGTACTTC. Translated: CASSKRGKETQYF. The chain couples TRBV7-8 to TRBJ2-5; D possibly corresponds to TRBD1 (6 bases). The V and J ends lost 5 bases and 3 bases respectively, with 10 bases between them. This CDR3 has 13 amino acids. CDR1 is SGHVS, CDR2 FQNEAQ, per germline.

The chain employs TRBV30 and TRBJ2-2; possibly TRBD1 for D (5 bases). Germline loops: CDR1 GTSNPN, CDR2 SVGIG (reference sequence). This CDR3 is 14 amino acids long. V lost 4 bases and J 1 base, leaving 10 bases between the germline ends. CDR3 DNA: TGTGCCTGGATGAGGCAGGGGAACACCGGGGAGCTGTTTTTT. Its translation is CAWMRQGNTGELFF.

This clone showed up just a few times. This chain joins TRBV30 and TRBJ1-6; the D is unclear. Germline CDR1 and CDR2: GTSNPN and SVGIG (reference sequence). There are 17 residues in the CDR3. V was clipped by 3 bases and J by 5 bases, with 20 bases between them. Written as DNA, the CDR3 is TGTGCCTGGAGCGTCGCGCACTTAAGGGCTAATAATTCACCCCTCCACTTT. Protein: CAWSVAHLRANNSPLHF.

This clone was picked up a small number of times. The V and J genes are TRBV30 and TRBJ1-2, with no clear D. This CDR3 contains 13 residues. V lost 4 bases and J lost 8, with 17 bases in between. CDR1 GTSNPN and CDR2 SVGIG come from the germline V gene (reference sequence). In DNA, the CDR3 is TGTGCCTGGACCCCCAGGAACGGTGGAGGCTACACCTTC. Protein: CAWTPRNGGGYTF.

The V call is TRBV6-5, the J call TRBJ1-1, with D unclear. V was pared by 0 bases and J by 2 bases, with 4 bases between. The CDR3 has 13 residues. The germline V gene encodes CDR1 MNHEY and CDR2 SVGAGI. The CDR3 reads CASSYSSNTEAFF. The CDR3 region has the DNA TGTGCCAGCAGTTACTCGAGTAACACTGAAGCTTTCTTT.

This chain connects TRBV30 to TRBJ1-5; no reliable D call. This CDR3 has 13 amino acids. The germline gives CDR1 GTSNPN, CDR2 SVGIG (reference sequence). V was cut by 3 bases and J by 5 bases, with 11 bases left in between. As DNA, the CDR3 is TGTGCCTGGAGCCCGGCGAAGGATCAGCCCCAGCATTTT. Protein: CAWSPAKDQPQHF.

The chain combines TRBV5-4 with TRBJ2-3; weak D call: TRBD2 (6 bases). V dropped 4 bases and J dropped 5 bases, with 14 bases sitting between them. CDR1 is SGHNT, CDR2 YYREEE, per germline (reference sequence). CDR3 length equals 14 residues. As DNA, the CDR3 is TGTGCCAGCAGCAGGGGACTCTCCCTAGATACGCAGTATTTT. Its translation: CASSRGLSLDTQYF.

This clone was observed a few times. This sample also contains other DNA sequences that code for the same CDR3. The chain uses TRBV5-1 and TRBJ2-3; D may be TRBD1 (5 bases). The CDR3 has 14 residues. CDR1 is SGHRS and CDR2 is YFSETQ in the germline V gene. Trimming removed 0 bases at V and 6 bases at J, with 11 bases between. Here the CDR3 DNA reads TGCGCCAGCAGCTTGGAGGGCAGGGCGGATACGCAGTATTTT. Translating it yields CASSLEGRADTQYF.